This is a list of T cell receptor beta chains from one sample in a study of human T cells and chemical hapten exposure. A single record per CDR3 protein comes from TCRdb applying MiXCR to the RACE reads. The sample has approximately 100,000 distinct CDR3 sequences; approximately 9.9% are singletons. The sequences come from whole blood, collected in connection with sensitization to the hapten diphenylcyclopropenone (DPC). The source of these receptors is a woman in her thirties or forties with alopecia areata. Some clones in this sample may be carry-over from other donors' samples. CDR3s include the opening cysteine and the closing phenylalanine or tryptophan. The D gene is left open where the match is weak. Only some rows state a clone size, as once, few, many or a class for expanded clones.

d_gene	v_gene	j_gene	abundance	CDR3nt	CDR3aa
NA	TRBV25-1	TRBJ2-5	NA	TGTGCCAGCAGTGAATCTGAGGGACCTTGGGAGACCCAGTACTTC	CASSESEGPWETQYF
NA	TRBV6-2/TRBV6-3	TRBJ2-3	NA	TGTGCCAGCAGTTATCCCGGGACGGTCACAGATACGCAGTATTTT	CASSYPGTVTDTQYF
NA	TRBV21-1	TRBJ1-2	NA	TGTGCCAGCAGCAAAGCGCCAAGGGGGCACGAATATTACTATGGCTACACCTTC	CASSKAPRGHEYYYGYTF
NA	TRBV6-6	TRBJ2-7	many	TGTGCCAGCAAGTTAGGTCCTAATTACGAGCAGTACTTC	CASKLGPNYEQYF
TRBD2	TRBV7-9	TRBJ2-5	NA	TGTGCCAGCAGCTTAGCGCTAGCGGGAGAGACCCAGTACTTC	CASSLALAGETQYF
TRBD1	TRBV7-9	TRBJ2-7	once	TGTGCCAGCAGCGGACCGACCGGGACAGGTCTCTCCTACGAGCAGTACTTC	CASSGPTGTGLSYEQYF
TRBD1	TRBV10-3	TRBJ2-7	NA	TGTGCCATCAGTGCCACACAGGGGCGCGAGCAGTACTTC	CAISATQGREQYF
TRBD1	TRBV18	TRBJ2-3	NA	TGTGCCAGCTCACCAGGACAGGGGTTGGCAGATACGCAGTATTTT	CASSPGQGLADTQYF
NA	TRBV20-1	TRBJ2-3	NA	TGCAGTGCTAGGGCGGCAGATACGCAGTATTTT	CSARAADTQYF
TRBD1	TRBV19	TRBJ2-1	many	TGTGCCAGCGCTCTCGCAGGGGGCAGCTCCTACAATGAGCAGTTCTTC	CASALAGGSSYNEQFF
NA	TRBV10-3	TRBJ2-3	many	TGTGCCATCAGTGAGCCGCAGGGGACGGGCACAGATACGCAGTATTTT	CAISEPQGTGTDTQYF
NA	TRBV12-3/TRBV12-4	TRBJ1-1	few	TGTGCCAGCAGTTTGGGCAGGGGCAGTCACACTGAAGCTTTCTTT	CASSLGRGSHTEAFF
TRBD1	TRBV12-5	TRBJ2-7	many	TGTGCTAGTGGAACCGACAGGGGCGACGAGCAGTACTTC	CASGTDRGDEQYF
NA	TRBV18	TRBJ1-1	NA	TGTGCCAGCTCACCAACCCGGACTGAAGCTTTCTTT	CASSPTRTEAFF
NA	TRBV30	TRBJ2-7	many	TGTGCCTCGGACTTTGCCTACGAGCAGTACTTC	CASDFAYEQYF
TRBD1	TRBV6-5	TRBJ1-3	NA	TGTGCCAGCAGTTACGGACAGGGGGCAGGAAACACCATATATTTT	CASSYGQGAGNTIYF
TRBD1	TRBV5-6	TRBJ2-7	many	TGTGCCAGCAGCTTAAACAGGGGCTACGAGCAGTACTTC	CASSLNRGYEQYF
NA	TRBV7-2	TRBJ1-2	NA	TGTGCCAGCAGAGACGGACGACAGACTAACTATGGCTACACCTTC	CASRDGRQTNYGYTF
NA	TRBV20-1	TRBJ1-2	NA	TGCAGTGCTAGAGTGGAGCCGCGGGGCTATGGCTACACCTTC	CSARVEPRGYGYTF
TRBD1	TRBV12-3/TRBV12-4	TRBJ2-7	NA	TGTGCCAGCAGCGCAACAGGGGACGAGCAGTACTTC	CASSATGDEQYF
NA	TRBV6-6	TRBJ1-1	many	TGTGCCAGCAGTTTTCCGGAGGGAGCCATTACGGGAACGAACACTGAAGCTTTCTTT	CASSFPEGAITGTNTEAFF
NA	TRBV3-1	TRBJ1-5	many	TGTGCCAGCACCCTGGGACCTTATAGCAATCAGCCCCAGCATTTT	CASTLGPYSNQPQHF
NA	TRBV18	TRBJ1-1	many	TGTGCCAGCTCACCAATACACATGAACACTGAAGCTTTCTTT	CASSPIHMNTEAFF
TRBD2	TRBV18	TRBJ2-1	once	TGTGCCAGCTCACCCGGGACTAGCGGGATCCGCGAGCAGTTCTTC	CASSPGTSGIREQFF
NA	TRBV9	TRBJ1-6	NA	TGTGCCAGCAGCCCATCGTGGAATTCACCCCTCCACTTT	CASSPSWNSPLHF
NA	TRBV6-1	TRBJ2-3	NA	TGTGCCAGCAGGGGCTCAACAGATACGCAGTATTTT	CASRGSTDTQYF
NA	TRBV28	TRBJ1-4	NA	TGTGCCAGCAAGTGGGGAAGAGCTAATGAAAAACTGTTTTTT	CASKWGRANEKLFF
TRBD2	TRBV15	TRBJ2-2	few	TGTGCCACCAGCAGCTCCGGACTAGCGGGACAGGCCAGCTTTGAAGCCGGGGAGCTGTTTTTT	CATSSSGLAGQASFEAGELFF
NA	TRBV30	TRBJ2-3	many	TGTGCCTGGGGACGAACAGATACGCAGTATTTT	CAWGRTDTQYF
NA	TRBV29-1	TRBJ1-2	NA	TGCAGCGTCTCTGAGGCCACGAGGGACTATGGCTACACCTTC	CSVSEATRDYGYTF
NA	TRBV27	TRBJ1-4	few	TGTGCCAGCAGGGGGGGTTATGAAAAACTGTTTTTT	CASRGGYEKLFF
NA	TRBV7-9	TRBJ1-2	few	TGTGCCAGCAGCTTAGGACACGATCATGTTGGCTACACCTTC	CASSLGHDHVGYTF
NA	TRBV29-1	TRBJ2-6	NA	TGCAGCGTTGTACTCCCCCGCTCTGGGGCCAACGTCCTGACTTTC	CSVVLPRSGANVLTF
NA	TRBV11-2	TRBJ1-3	few	TGTGCCAGCAGCTTAGTTTTGGGAAATGGAAACACCATATATTTT	CASSLVLGNGNTIYF
NA	TRBV7-8	TRBJ2-7	NA	TGTGCCAGCAGCCCAGGGGGGACAGTTCCCCTCGAGCAGTACTTC	CASSPGGTVPLEQYF
NA	TRBV11-2	TRBJ1-4	many	TGTGCCAGCAGGAGTAGTGAAAAACTGTTTTTT	CASRSSEKLFF
NA	TRBV29-1	TRBJ2-1	NA	TGCAGCGCTGAGATTGCAAATGAGCAGTTCTTC	CSAEIANEQFF
NA	TRBV3-2	TRBJ1-1	few	TGTGCCAGCAGGGGGGACGGGAGGTGGACTGAAGCTTTCTTT	CASRGDGRWTEAFF
TRBD2	TRBV19	TRBJ2-3	NA	TGTGCCAGTAGTCGGTTTAGCGGGAGAAGCACAGATACGCAGTATTTT	CASSRFSGRSTDTQYF
TRBD2	TRBV18	TRBJ2-2	NA	TGTGCCGGCTCGCGGACTAGCGGGGTGAACACCGGGGAGCTGTTTTTT	CAGSRTSGVNTGELFF
NA	TRBV29-1	TRBJ2-4	NA	TGCAGCGTTGGATTGGGGGGTAGTACGAGGTACATTCAGTACTTC	CSVGLGGSTRYIQYF
NA	TRBV7-9	TRBJ1-2	NA	TGTGCCAGCGGCGACTCTACAGTTAACTATGGCTACACCTTC	CASGDSTVNYGYTF